This entry concerns a single T cell receptor (beta chain). Time point indicated: patch test 2, 6 weeks after DPC sensitization. Treatment: therapeutic diphenylcyclopropenone sensitization with weekly scalp DPC. The sample belongs to a study of human T cells and chemical hapten exposure. TCRdb reprocessed the RACE reads via MiXCR and lists one record per CDR3 protein. The sample lists about 380,000 distinct CDR3 sequences, 6% to 7% occurring once. This TCR was sampled from a woman younger than 30 with alopecia areata. Some clones in this sample may be carry-over from other donors' samples. This specimen consisted of whole blood, obtained in connection with sensitization to the hapten diphenylcyclopropenone (DPC).

The CDR3 sequence: CASSRGGAIDTQYF. The CDR3, as DNA: TGTGCCAGCAGCCGGGGAGGAGCCATCGATACGCAGTATTTT. The V gene is TRBV14, the J gene TRBJ2-3; D might be TRBD2 (6 bases). This CDR3 spans 14 amino acids. Germline CDR1 SGHDN, CDR2 FVKESK. Deletions cut 4 bases from V and 6 bases from J, with 14 bases between. Complete variable domain (other parts from reference TRBV14 and TRBJ2-3): EAGVTQFPSHSVIEKGQTVTLRCDPISGHDNLYWYRRVMGKEIKFLLHFVKESKQDESGMPNNRFLAERTGGTYSTLKVQPAELEDSGVYFCASSRGGAIDTQYFGPGTRLTVL.